This T cell receptor beta chain was identified during a study of shared clonotypes between healthy human individuals. To note about this clone: This may stem from a read error, because a much larger clone lies one nucleotide away. Other DNA sequences in this specimen translate into the identical CDR3.

CDR1 is MNHNS and CDR2 is SASEGT in the germline V gene. With 3 bases removed from V and 4 bases from J, the gap between germline ends came to 6 bases. The CDR3 consists of 12 residues. Each subset's genomic DNA was shared equally among a number of immunoSEQ plates. Replicate PCRs run on sorted subsets employed around 200 ng DNA, tens of thousands of T cell genomes. Sequenced by immunoSEQ multiplex PCR; TCRdb stores in-frame clones only, minus some. The data hold 2 million or so clones, with roughly 94% observed a single time. The TCR originated in a man aged 18 to 35 in good health. What was sequenced was naive CD4+ T cells sorted from blood. Stated subset: CD45RA+ positively selected. The chain is built from TRBV6-1 and TRBJ1-2; perhaps TRBD1 as D (6 bases). The CDR3 sequence is CASSDRGYGYTF. CDR3 DNA sequence: TGTGCCAGCAGTGACAGGGGCTATGGCTACACCTTC.